The 18 T cell receptor beta chains in this list originate from one sample, sequenced in a study of T cells in Graves' hyperthyroidism and ophthalmopathy. TCR beta CDR3 region amplification was performed from RNA transcripts. The TCR CDR3 first-round RT-PCR relied on the HTBI primer set. Each CDR3 protein gets one entry after TCRdb re-called the multiplex PCR reads with MiXCR. The sample has 300,000 to 450,000 distinct CDR3 sequences, roughly a sixth seen once. The sample was blood. These receptors were obtained from a woman aged 30 to 39 with Graves' hyperthyroidism that later progressed to Graves' ophthalmopathy.

This clonotype was detected many times. Here the CDR3 DNA reads TGTGCCAGCAACCTATGGGGGACAGGGGGCGGGGGGAGAGGCTACACCTTC. This codes for CASNLWGTGGGGRGYTF. This chain uses TRBV12-3 or TRBV12-4 with TRBJ1-2; 12 bases are a match to TRBD1. The CDR3 is 17 residues long. V shed 7 bases and J 8 bases; nucleotides not matched to a gene: 17.

The V call is TRBV2, the J call TRBJ2-1; no firm D call. Germline lookup yields CDR1 SNHLY and CDR2 FYNNEI. Trimming stripped 9 bases from V and 0 bases from J, with 15 bases between. CDR3 length: 15 residues. This CDR3 is CASISADSSYNEQFF. In DNA, the CDR3 is TGTGCCAGTATCTCGGCGGATAGCTCCTACAATGAGCAGTTCTTC.

This clonotype was seen many times. The chain carries TRBV28 and TRBJ2-3; tentatively, D is TRBD1 (5 bases). The CDR3 loop spans 15 amino acids. In germline, CDR1 is MDHEN, CDR2 SYDVKM. V was pared by 5 bases and J by 2 bases, with 14 bases between. CDR3 bases: TGTGCCAGCAGTAGCTTCAGGGCCAACACAGATACGCAGTATTTT. It translates to CASSSFRANTDTQYF.

Notes on this clonotype: A much bigger clone sits one base away, suggesting this may be a read error. This sequence joins TRBV19 and TRBJ2-1; the match to TRBD2 covers 8 bases. In germline, CDR1 is LNHDA, CDR2 SQIVND (reference sequence). J lost 7 bases, V lost 6 bases, and 11 bases had no gene match. The length of the CDR3 is 15 residues. DNA of the CDR3: TGTGCCAGTAGCGCACCGGGACTAGTCAAAAATGAGCAGTTCTTC. Amino acids: CASSAPGLVKNEQFF.

This clonotype was seen ten or more times. This rearrangement joins TRBV20-1 to TRBJ2-1; 11 positions agree with TRBD2. Germline assignment: CDR1 DFQATT and CDR2 SNEGSKA (reference sequence). Unmatched junction bases numbered 5, after V lost 1 base and J lost 0 bases. This CDR3 is 17 amino acids long. The CDR3 loop is CSARVTTSGSSYNEQFF. DNA for the CDR3: TGCAGTGCTAGAGTCACTACTAGCGGGAGCTCCTACAATGAGCAGTTCTTC.

This clonotype has a count of ten or more. The V call is TRBV19, the J call TRBJ2-5; 12 bases map to TRBD2. Germline CDR1 is LNHDA and CDR2 is SQIVND (reference sequence). Germline trimming cut 5 bases from V and 2 bases from J; bases unmatched to any gene: 3. The CDR3 sequence is 15 residues long. This CDR3 reads CASSRTSGTQETQYF. The DNA of the CDR3 is TGTGCCAGTAGTCGGACTAGCGGGACACAAGAGACCCAGTACTTC.

The chain employs TRBV6-1 and TRBJ2-7, with a possible D match to TRBD1 (6 bases). V gave up 0 bases and J gave up 3 bases, with 21 bases separating them. Per the germline V gene, CDR1 is MNHNS and CDR2 is SASEGT. The CDR3 length is 18 residues. Here the CDR3 reads CASSEASSGGQSYYEQYF. The CDR3 nucleotides read TGTGCCAGCAGTGAAGCCAGCTCGGGCGGACAGTCCTACTACGAGCAGTACTTC.

This clonotype has ten or more counts. The chain carries TRBV6-1 and TRBJ1-5; no clear D gene. Per the germline V gene, CDR1 is MNHNS and CDR2 is SASEGT. V dropped 5 bases and J dropped 0 bases, with 5 bases sitting between them. The CDR3 has 13 residues. CDR3 sequence: CASSSHSNQPQHF. CDR3 nucleotides: TGTGCCAGCAGTTCTCATAGCAATCAGCCCCAGCATTTT.

This clonotype was seen ten or more times. The chain is built from TRBV11-3 and TRBJ1-1; D is uncertain. CDR1 and CDR2 from the germline V gene are SGHNT and YENEEA. The germline V and J ends were trimmed by 5 bases and 4 bases, with 11 bases remaining between them. The CDR3 has 13 residues. DNA for the CDR3: TGTGCCAGCAGCGCGGGGAGCATCACTGAAGCTTTCTTT. Translating it yields CASSAGSITEAFF.

There are many counts of this clonotype. V gene TRBV20-1 combines with J gene TRBJ2-1; TRBD2 matches at 9 bases. CDR3 length: 15 residues. V shed 6 bases, J shed 8 bases, and the junction held 14 bases outside the gene matches. Germline V gene sequence: CDR1 DFQATT, CDR2 SNEGSKA (reference sequence). CDR3 in amino acids: CSAQIVSSGVYEQFF. The CDR3 coding sequence is TGCAGTGCCCAGATTGTGTCTAGCGGGGTGTATGAGCAGTTCTTC.

The table lists this clonotype with many counts. The gene calls are TRBV20-1 and TRBJ2-5, with 7 bases matching TRBD2. Losses at the gene ends were 0 bases for V and 4 bases for J; bases not matched to a gene: 8. The CDR3 extends over 15 amino acids. Looked up from germline, CDR1 is DFQATT and CDR2 is SNEGSKA (reference sequence). The CDR3 nucleotides read TGCAGTGCTAGAGATGGGGGGGTCGTAGTAGAGACCCAGTACTTC. Its translation is CSARDGGVVVETQYF.

Ten or more counts support this clonotype. V gene TRBV20-1 combines with J gene TRBJ2-3; D is possibly TRBD1 or TRBD2 (5 bases each). The germline V gene has CDR1 DFQATT and CDR2 SNEGSKA (reference sequence). Trimming removed 5 bases from V and 3 bases from J, with 12 bases in between. The CDR3 extends over 13 amino acids. CDR3 in DNA: TGCAGTGCTGACCGGGACGAGACAGATACGCAGTATTTT. This sequence encodes CSADRDETDTQYF.

This clonotype was counted only a few times. The chain's CDR3 is CSVVSPRTSGHSTDTQYF. CDR3 DNA sequence: TGCAGCGTTGTCTCTCCTAGGACTAGCGGGCATAGCACAGATACGCAGTATTTT. The rearrangement joins TRBV29-1 to TRBJ2-3; 11 bases agree with TRBD2. The V segment lost 4 bases and the J segment 0 bases; nucleotides outside the gene matches: 12. This CDR3 is built from 18 residues. Germline loops: CDR1 SQVTM, CDR2 ANQGSEA.

The chain links TRBV7-3 to TRBJ1-1; maybe TRBD1 (6 bases). This CDR3 has 14 amino acids. Trimming removed 6 bases from V and 0 bases from J, with 11 bases in between. Per the germline V gene, CDR1 is SGHTA and CDR2 is FQGTGA. The CDR3 here is CASSYGQMNTEAFF. The CDR3 DNA is TGTGCCAGCAGTTATGGACAGATGAACACTGAAGCTTTCTTT.

This chain connects TRBV7-9 to TRBJ2-4; D could derive from TRBD1 or TRBD2 (6 bases each). This CDR3 spans 18 amino acids. In germline, CDR1 is SEHNR, CDR2 FQNEAQ (reference sequence). With 5 bases removed from V and 1 base from J, the gap between germline ends came to 21 bases. As DNA, the CDR3 is TGTGCCAGCAGCCAAACCGAGCCGGGGGCTCGCGCCAAAAACATTCAGTACTTC. Protein: CASSQTEPGARAKNIQYF. The full variable domain, rest sourced from reference TRBV7-9 and TRBJ2-4, is DTGVSQNPRHKITKRGQNVTFRCDPISEHNRLYWYRQTLGQGPEFLTYFQNEAQLEKSRLLSDRFSAERPKGSFSTLEIQRTEQGDSAMYLCASSQTEPGARAKNIQYFGAGTRLSVL.

This clonotype appeared many times. The gene calls are TRBV28 and TRBJ2-7; possibly TRBD1 for D (5 bases). The V gene's germline CDR1 is MDHEN and CDR2 SYDVKM. The length of the CDR3 is 15 residues. Between the trimmed V and J ends, which lost 2 bases and 2 bases, there was a span of 13 bases. The CDR3 DNA reads TGTGCCAGCAGTTTAAGGGCAGGGTCCACCTACGAGCAGTACTTC. Translated: CASSLRAGSTYEQYF. Full variable domain (rest looked up from reference TRBV28 and TRBJ2-7): DVKVTQSSRYLVKRTGEKVFLECVQDMDHENMFWYRQDPGLGLRLIYFSYDVKMKEKGDIPEGYSVSREKKERFSLILESASTNQTSMYLCASSLRAGSTYEQYFGPGTRLTVT.

The sample holds one count of this clonotype. The CDR3 ends on some other residue instead of the conserved phenylalanine or tryptophan, so this is likely a read error. This chain uses TRBV3-1 with TRBJ1-1; 8 nucleotides line up with TRBD1. The J segment lost 2 bases and the V segment lost 4 bases, leaving 6 bases of the junction unmatched. In germline, CDR1 is LGHDT, CDR2 YNNKEL (reference sequence). The CDR3 totals 15 residues. The CDR3 DNA reads TGTGCCAGCAGCCGAGAAGGACAGGGTAACACTGAAGCTTTCTTG. It is translated as CASSREGQGNTEAFL.

The rearrangement joins TRBV20-1 to TRBJ2-1; D possibly corresponds to TRBD2 (6 bases). Germline V gives CDR1 DFQATT, CDR2 SNEGSKA (reference sequence). The CDR3 totals 17 residues. V was cut by 0 bases and J by 5 bases, with 20 bases left in between. This chain's CDR3 is CSARDMVAVAGHNEQFF. CDR3 coding DNA: TGCAGTGCTAGAGATATGGTAGCGGTTGCGGGCCACAATGAGCAGTTCTTC.